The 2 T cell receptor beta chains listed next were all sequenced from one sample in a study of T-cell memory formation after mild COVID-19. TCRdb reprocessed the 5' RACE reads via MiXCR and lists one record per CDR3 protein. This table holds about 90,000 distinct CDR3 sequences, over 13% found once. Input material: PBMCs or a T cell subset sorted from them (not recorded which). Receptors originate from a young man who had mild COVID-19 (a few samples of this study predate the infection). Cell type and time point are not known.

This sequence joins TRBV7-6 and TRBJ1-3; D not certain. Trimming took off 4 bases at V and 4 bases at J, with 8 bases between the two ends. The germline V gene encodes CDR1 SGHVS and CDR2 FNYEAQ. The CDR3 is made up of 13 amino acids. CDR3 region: CASSSGPGNTIYF. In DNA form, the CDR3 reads TGTGCCAGCAGCTCTGGCCCCGGAAACACCATATATTTT.

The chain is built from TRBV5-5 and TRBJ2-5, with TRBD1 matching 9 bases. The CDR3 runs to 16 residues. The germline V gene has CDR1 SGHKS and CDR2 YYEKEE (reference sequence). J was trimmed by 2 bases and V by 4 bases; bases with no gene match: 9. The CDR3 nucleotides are TGTGCCAGCAGCCGGGACAGGGTGTTTGGGCAAGAGACCCAGTACTTC. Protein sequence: CASSRDRVFGQETQYF.